The next 19 T cell receptor beta chains were all read from a single sample in a study of blood T cells in healthy people across ages (dated by TCRdb to 2015 to 2017). Libraries came from 5' RACE. For sequencing, an Illumina HiSeq 2500 was employed. The second PCR ran for roughly 7 to 12 cycles and used a J-beta primer mix along with a sample-barcoded 5' primer. TCRdb itself trimmed the public reads at Q25 with fastp, ran MiXCR and retained productive beta chains. A single entry per CDR3 protein holds the most common genes and DNA from its merged rows. The sample table shows just under 750,000 distinct CDR3 sequences, and over 20% are seen once. Of the sample, roughly a fifth is held by the ten largest clones. Sequencing used blood. The receptors derive from a man aged 65 to 79 in good health.

This clonotype was detected ten times or more. The rearrangement joins TRBV29-1 to TRBJ2-6; the D is unclear. The germline V gene has CDR1 SQVTM and CDR2 ANQGSEA. CDR3 size: 13 residues. The germline V and J ends were trimmed by 5 bases and 0 bases, with 5 bases remaining between them. Written as DNA, the CDR3 is TGCAGCGTTTCGAGCTCTGGGGCCAACGTCCTGACTTTC. Its protein is CSVSSSGANVLTF.

There are a few counts of this clonotype. This sequence joins TRBV15 and TRBJ2-1; D is unresolved. The CDR3 totals 14 residues. V shed 2 bases and J shed 3 bases, with 8 bases lying between them. Germline lookup yields CDR1 LNHNV and CDR2 YYDKDF (reference sequence). The CDR3 DNA sequence: TGTGCCACCAGCAGACAGTTAAACTACAATGAGCAGTTCTTC. The encoded protein is CATSRQLNYNEQFF.

The sample holds a few counts of this clonotype. The chain recombines TRBV7-7 with TRBJ2-2; 7 bases are a match to TRBD1. This CDR3 has 15 amino acids. Germline CDR1 SSHAT, CDR2 FNYEAQ (reference sequence). V shed 4 bases and J 6 bases; nucleotides not matched to a gene: 8. Here the CDR3 reads CASSSPTGSPGELFF. CDR3 DNA: TGTGCCAGCAGCTCACCGACAGGGTCCCCCGGGGAGCTGTTTTTT.

The chain is built from TRBV6-5 and TRBJ1-5; 7 positions agree with TRBD1. Trimming at V came to 5 bases and at J to 7 bases, leaving 8 bases not matched to a gene. CDR1 is MNHEY, CDR2 SVGAGI, per germline. There are 14 residues in the CDR3. CDR3: CASSLRGPRQPQHF. CDR3 nucleotide sequence: TGTGCCAGCAGTCTGAGGGGGCCTAGGCAGCCCCAGCATTTT.

The rearrangement uses TRBV7-8 and TRBJ2-7, with 10 nucleotides matching TRBD2. The CDR3 contains 15 residues. J lost 4 bases, V lost 6 bases, and 9 bases had no gene match. Germline V gives CDR1 SGHVS, CDR2 FQNEAQ. The CDR3 is CASSRLAGPGYEQYF. Written as DNA, the CDR3 is TGTGCCAGCAGTCGACTAGCGGGTCCGGGGTACGAGCAGTACTTC. The entire variable domain, with the rest obtained from reference TRBV7-8 and TRBJ2-7, is as follows: GAGVSQSPRYKVAKRGQDVALRCDPISGHVSLFWYQQALGQGPEFLTYFQNEAQLDKSGLPSDRFFAERPEGSVSTLKIQRTQQEDSAVYLCASSRLAGPGYEQYFGPGTRLTVT.

J is TRBJ2-1 and V is TRBV12-3 or TRBV12-4; 7 nucleotides match TRBD2. Germline trimming cut 5 bases from V and 4 bases from J; bases unmatched to any gene: 5. This CDR3 is 14 amino acids long. As DNA, the CDR3 is TGTGCCAGCAGTCCGGGACTACAGTACAATGAGCAGTTCTTC. It translates to CASSPGLQYNEQFF.

This chain's CDR3 is CASSQLRDSAEQFF. The CDR3 DNA is TGCGCCAGCAGCCAACTACGGGACTCCGCTGAGCAGTTCTTC. This chain connects TRBV4-3 to TRBJ2-5; possible D gene TRBD2, 6 bases. TRBJ2-1 matches the DNA end more closely, so the J call is doubtful. Germline values: CDR1 LGHNA, CDR2 YSLEER. There are 14 residues in the CDR3.

There are a few counts of this clonotype. Germline is not matched at one junction end, which may reflect a read error. CDR3 sequence reads: CASSLALAGGRVNTEAFF. CDR3 sequence (DNA): TGCGCCAGCAGCTTAGCCCTCGCGGGGGGAAGGGTGAACACTGAAGCTTTCTTT. The V and J genes are TRBV13 and TRBJ1-1; D is possibly TRBD1 (5 bases). The CDR3 consists of 18 residues. From germline, CDR1 is PRHDT and CDR2 FYEKMQ (reference sequence). The full variable domain, its missing parts supplied by reference TRBV13 and TRBJ1-1, is AAGVIQSPRHLIKEKRETATLKCYPIPRHDTVYWYQQGPGQDPQFLISFYEKMQSDKGSIPDRFSAQQFSDYHSELNMSSLELGDSALYFCASSLALAGGRVNTEAFFGQGTRLTVV.

V usage is TRBV10-3 and J usage is TRBJ2-5; D possibly corresponds to TRBD2 (7 bases). Germline CDR1 is ENHRY and CDR2 is SYGVKD. Trimming shortened V by 3 bases and J by 1 base, and 12 bases separated the two germline ends. The CDR3 runs 15 residues. CDR3 loop: CAISDWGGLQETQYF. The CDR3 DNA follows: TGTGCCATCAGTGATTGGGGGGGCCTCCAAGAGACCCAGTACTTC.

The rearrangement links TRBV28 to TRBJ2-5; 8 bases match TRBD2. TRBJ2-7 matches the DNA end more closely, so the J call is doubtful. Germline V gives CDR1 MDHEN, CDR2 SYDVKM. This CDR3 spans 13 amino acids. The CDR3 spells CASVSGSISEQYF. The CDR3 DNA reads TGTGCCAGCGTAAGCGGGAGTATTAGCGAGCAGTACTTC.

The rearrangement joins TRBV6-5 to TRBJ1-5; perhaps TRBD1 as D (6 bases). The V end was cut by 6 bases, the J end by 3 bases, with 15 bases between. The CDR3 sequence is 15 residues long. CDR1 MNHEY and CDR2 SVGAGI come from the germline V gene. The CDR3 DNA is TGTGCCAGCAGCCCGGACAGACTGTCCAATCAGCCCCAGCATTTT. It is translated as CASSPDRLSNQPQHF.

The V and J genes are TRBV29-1 and TRBJ1-2; TRBD1 agrees at 7 bases. The V segment lost 8 bases and the J segment 3 bases; nucleotides outside the gene matches: 3. The CDR3 runs to 11 residues. Germline CDR1 reads SQVTM; CDR2 reads ANQGSEA. Written as DNA, the CDR3 is TGCAGCACTACAGGGGACTATGGCTACACCTTC. Its translation: CSTTGDYGYTF.

This clonotype was seen repeatedly, ten times or more. The genes are TRBV28 and TRBJ2-1, with TRBD2 identical over 7 bases. The CDR3 sequence is 15 residues long. V shed 2 bases and J 5 bases; nucleotides not matched to a gene: 6. The germline CDR1 and CDR2 sequences are MDHEN and SYDVKM. The CDR3: CASSLTAGTHNEQFF. CDR3 DNA sequence: TGTGCCAGCAGTTTAACAGCGGGGACGCACAATGAGCAGTTCTTC.

V usage is TRBV20-1 and J usage is TRBJ1-6; possibly TRBD1 for D (6 bases). The CDR3 extends over 13 amino acids. CDR1 DFQATT and CDR2 SNEGSKA come from the germline V gene (reference sequence). V shed 0 bases and J shed 10 bases, with 10 bases lying between them. The CDR3 sequence is CSARDGGRSPLHF. DNA for the CDR3: TGCAGTGCTAGAGACGGGGGCAGGTCACCCCTCCACTTT.

The CDR3 loop reads CASSLGAPNSYEQYF. CDR3 bases: TGTGCCAGCAGCTTAGGGGCCCCAAACTCCTACGAGCAGTACTTC. V is TRBV7-9 and J is TRBJ2-7, with D hard to call. Trimming pared 1 base from V and 0 bases from J, leaving 10 bases between. This CDR3 has 15 amino acids. The germline V gene encodes CDR1 SEHNR and CDR2 FQNEAQ (reference sequence).

This clonotype was seen a handful of times. The chain couples TRBV5-5 to TRBJ2-3; 10 nucleotides match TRBD2. The CDR3 is 15 residues long. The germline V gene has CDR1 SGHKS and CDR2 YYEKEE (reference sequence). V lost 5 bases, J lost 2 bases, and 5 bases stayed unmatched. CDR3 in DNA: TGTGCCAGCAGGCTTCTAGCGGGGGACACAGATACGCAGTATTTT. Residues: CASRLLAGDTDTQYF.

This clonotype was recorded at least ten times. V is TRBV12-3 or TRBV12-4 and J is TRBJ2-7; D remains ambiguous. The CDR3 has 15 amino acids. V was cut by 5 bases and J by 4 bases, with 18 bases left in between. The CDR3 is CASSQDQIQLYEQYF. CDR3 nucleotides: TGTGCCAGCAGTCAGGACCAAATTCAACTTTACGAGCAGTACTTC.

This clonotype appeared many times. The chain carries TRBV3-1 and TRBJ1-4; D not resolved. This CDR3 spans 14 amino acids. Germline assignment: CDR1 LGHDT and CDR2 YNNKEL (reference sequence). V was clipped by 5 bases and J by 6 bases, with 13 bases between them. CDR3 in DNA: TGTGCCAGCAGCACACACCCGGCGGATGAAAAACTGTTTTTT. Translated, it gives CASSTHPADEKLFF.

The CDR3 DNA reads as TGTGCCAGCAGCTTAGTAGGTATCGGGATAAGCTCCTACGAGCAGTACGTC. This gives the protein CASSLVGIGISSYEQYV. The chain recombines TRBV7-9 with TRBJ2-7, with D possibly matching TRBD2 (5 bases). The CDR3 spans 17 residues. Trimming pared 1 base from V and 0 bases from J, leaving 16 bases between. Germline CDR1 is SEHNR and CDR2 is FQNEAQ (reference sequence).